A single sample is the source of the 11 T cell receptor beta chains below, sequenced in a study of cytomegalovirus exposure and HLA in healthy donors. Clones were sequenced by immunoSEQ multiplex PCR, and TCRdb holds only the in-frame ones, with some missing. There are 180,000 or so clones in the sample; 65% to 90% occur only once, and around an eighth lies in the top ten. The source material was PBMCs. The receptors here all came from a young woman in good health and CMV-seropositive.

CDR3 nucleotides: TGTGCCAGCAGAGGACAGGGTATTGAAAAACTGTTTTTT. Protein: CASRGQGIEKLFF. This chain joins TRBV2 and TRBJ1-4; 8 bases map to TRBD1. The germline V gene has CDR1 SNHLY and CDR2 FYNNEI. The length of the CDR3 is 13 residues. The trim removed 6 bases at V and 7 bases at J, leaving 4 bases unmatched. The full variable domain, in which reference TRBV2 and TRBJ1-4 provide the parts outside the CDR3, is EPEVTQTPSHQVTQMGQEVILRCVPISNHLYFYWYRQILGQKVEFLVSFYNNEISEKSEIFDDQFSVERPDGSNFTLKIRSTKLEDSAMYFCASRGQGIEKLFFGSGTQLSVL.

In this sample, this clone turned up once. This chain joins TRBV5-6 and TRBJ2-3; 8 bases agree with TRBD2. Germline lookup yields CDR1 SGHDT and CDR2 YYEEEE. This CDR3 spans 17 amino acids. J was trimmed by 2 bases and V by 4 bases; bases with no gene match: 12. The CDR3 sequence: CASSQEPGLGDTDTQYF. The CDR3 DNA reads TGTGCCAGCAGCCAAGAACCGGGACTAGGGGACACAGATACGCAGTATTTT.

The chain couples TRBV6-6 to TRBJ2-1; a possible D gene is TRBD2 (6 bases). Germline-derived CDR1 and CDR2 are MNHNY and SVGAGI (reference sequence). With 6 bases removed from V and 3 bases from J, the gap between germline ends came to 18 bases. The CDR3 is 16 amino acids. The CDR3: CASSLPSGRIYNEQFF. For the CDR3, the DNA is TGTGCCAGCAGCCTTCCGAGCGGGCGGATCTACAATGAGCAGTTCTTC.

The chain couples TRBV7-9 to TRBJ2-1; the D gene is possibly TRBD1 (5 bases). The CDR3 has 15 residues. Germline loops: CDR1 SEHNR, CDR2 FQNEAQ (reference sequence). The V gene lost 1 base and the J gene lost 5 bases, with 12 bases spanning the gap. DNA for the CDR3: TGTGCCAGCAGCTTAGGGCAGGGTGGCCACAATGAGCAGTTCTTC. Residues: CASSLGQGGHNEQFF. The full variable domain, in which reference TRBV7-9 and TRBJ2-1 provide the parts outside the CDR3, is DTGVSQNPRHKITKRGQNVTFRCDPISEHNRLYWYRQTLGQGPEFLTYFQNEAQLEKSRLLSDRFSAERPKGSFSTLEIQRTEQGDSAMYLCASSLGQGGHNEQFFGPGTRLTVL.

The J gene is TRBJ2-2, the V gene TRBV7-9; a possible D gene is TRBD1 (5 bases). The germline CDR1 and CDR2 sequences are SEHNR and FQNEAQ (reference sequence). V lost 5 bases and J lost 0, with 10 bases in between. CDR3 size: 15 residues. CDR3 DNA: TGTGCCAGCAGCAACAGGAACGCGAACACCGGGGAGCTGTTTTTT. It yields the protein CASSNRNANTGELFF. The variable domain in full, with the rest retrieved from reference TRBV7-9 and TRBJ2-2, is DTGVSQNPRHKITKRGQNVTFRCDPISEHNRLYWYRQTLGQGPEFLTYFQNEAQLEKSRLLSDRFSAERPKGSFSTLEIQRTEQGDSAMYLCASSNRNANTGELFFGEGSRLTVL.

V gene TRBV7-9 combines with J gene TRBJ2-7; no definite D call. The length of the CDR3 is 13 residues. The germline CDR1 and CDR2 sequences are SEHNR and FQNEAQ (reference sequence). Deletions cut 1 base from V and 6 bases from J, with 10 bases between. In nucleotides, the CDR3 is TGTGCCAGCAGCTTAGTCCTGTCCAGCGAGCAGTACTTC. Translating it yields CASSLVLSSEQYF.

Here the CDR3 reads CASSYMGGQDYEQYF. The CDR3 DNA is TGTGCCAGCAGTTACATGGGGGGTCAGGACTACGAGCAGTACTTC. This chain links TRBV6-5 with TRBJ2-7; tentatively, D is TRBD2 (6 bases). This CDR3 is 15 amino acids long. CDR1 is MNHEY and CDR2 is SVGAGI in the germline V gene. Trimming left V 2 bases short and J 3 bases short, with 14 bases between.

The chain employs TRBV15 and TRBJ1-1; D unresolved. The CDR3 extends over 13 amino acids. V was shortened by 0 bases and J by 0 bases, with 2 bases between the two germline ends. Germline CDR1 is LNHNV and CDR2 is YYDKDF (reference sequence). Here the CDR3 DNA reads TGTGCCACCAGCAGAGATATGAACACTGAAGCTTTCTTT. This gives the protein CATSRDMNTEAFF.

The V call is TRBV2, the J call TRBJ2-1; the D gene is possibly TRBD2 (6 bases). The germline V and J ends were trimmed by 8 bases and 8 bases, with 16 bases remaining between them. CDR3 length: 13 amino acids. Germline CDR1 SNHLY, CDR2 FYNNEI. The CDR3 DNA sequence: TGTGCCAGCTACCGGGAGCTTGGTGATGAGCAGTTCTTC. This encodes CASYRELGDEQFF.

This chain links TRBV6-6 with TRBJ1-4; 7 bases match TRBD1. V lost 5 bases, J lost 5 bases, and 8 bases stayed unmatched. CDR3 length: 15 residues. Per germline, CDR1 MNHNY and CDR2 SVGAGI (reference sequence). CDR3 protein: CASSPTGTANEKLFF. CDR3 bases: TGTGCCAGCAGTCCGACCGGGACAGCGAATGAAAAACTGTTTTTT.

V usage is TRBV7-9 and J usage is TRBJ2-3, with D possibly TRBD2 on 6 matching bases. Trimming pared 3 bases from V and 6 bases from J, leaving 13 bases between. The CDR3 is 14 residues long. CDR1 is SEHNR, CDR2 FQNEAQ, per germline (reference sequence). The CDR3 spells CASSFTGSYDTQYF. The CDR3 DNA follows: TGTGCCAGCAGCTTCACCGGGAGTTATGATACGCAGTATTTT.